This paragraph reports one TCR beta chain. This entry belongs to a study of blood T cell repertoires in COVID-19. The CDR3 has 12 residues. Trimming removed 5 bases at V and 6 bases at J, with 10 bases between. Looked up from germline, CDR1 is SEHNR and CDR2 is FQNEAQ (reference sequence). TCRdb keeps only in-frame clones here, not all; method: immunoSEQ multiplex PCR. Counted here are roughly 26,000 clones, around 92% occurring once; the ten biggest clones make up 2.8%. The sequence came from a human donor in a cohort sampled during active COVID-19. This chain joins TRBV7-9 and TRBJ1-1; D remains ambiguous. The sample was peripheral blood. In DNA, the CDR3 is TGTGCCAGCAGCCGGGTCGGCCCTGAAGCTTTCTTT. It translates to CASSRVGPEAFF.